This is a list of T cell receptor beta chains from one sample in a study of vaccination and CD4 T cells after COVID-19. MiXCR, applied by TCRdb to the PCR reads, yields one record per CDR3 protein. This sample has fewer than 15,000 distinct CDR3 sequences, with 44% found just once. These receptors' targets are unknown. Sequenced: CD4+ T cells from blood, cultured in vitro. These receptors all stem from a human donor who had recovered from COVID-19. Each CDR3 is given with its conserved first and last residue. A D gene is named only where the DNA matches it firmly. The size field is filled for only some rows; it gives once, few, many or a size class.

J gene | V gene | D gene | clone size | CDR3 DNA | CDR3 protein
TRBJ1-1 | TRBV6-1 | . | . | TGTGCCAGCAGTGATCTTCAGGGGAGAGTTGAAGCTTTCTTT | CASSDLQGRVEAFF
TRBJ1-1 | TRBV3-1 | . | few | TGTGCCAGCAGCCCATTCGGGGGGGGGATGAACACTGAAGCTTTCTTT | CASSPFGGGMNTEAFF
TRBJ2-3 | TRBV7-2 | TRBD2 | few | TGTGCCAGCAGCCAGATGACTAGCGGTTACACAGATACGCAGTATTTT | CASSQMTSGYTDTQYF
TRBJ1-1 | TRBV30 | TRBD1 | . | TGTGCCCAGGACAGGAGGAACACTGAAGCTTTCTTT | CAQDRRNTEAFF
TRBJ1-1 | TRBV7-2 | . | once | TGTGCCAGCAGCTTGTCAGGGGCTAACACTGAAGCTTTCTTT | CASSLSGANTEAFF
TRBJ1-6 | TRBV18 | TRBD1 | . | TGTGCCAGCTCACAGGGACAGGGGGTTTCACCCCTCCACTTT | CASSQGQGVSPLHF
TRBJ1-1 | TRBV11-2 | . | . | TGTGCCAGCAGCCATCTGACGGCTTTCTTT | CASSHLTAFF
TRBJ2-3 | TRBV7-3 | TRBD2 | few | TGTGCCAGCAGCCACCCGGGAGGAAGCACAGATACGCAGTATTTT | CASSHPGGSTDTQYF
TRBJ2-5 | TRBV7-9 | TRBD2 | . | TGTGCCAGCAGCTTTGGGGTGGGCGGGAGTAGCGAAGAGACCCAGTACTTC | CASSFGVGGSSEETQYF
TRBJ2-7 | TRBV7-6 | TRBD1 | few | TGTGCCAGCAGCGCCCAAGGGGGCCTCTACGAGCAGTACTTC | CASSAQGGLYEQYF
TRBJ2-1 | TRBV20-1 | TRBD2 | few | TGCAGTGCTAGACAGGCGACTAGCGGGACCAATGAGCAGTTCTTC | CSARQATSGTNEQFF
TRBJ1-4 | TRBV6-1 | . | few | TGTGCCAGCAGCCACCCCCAGGGGAGCAACGATGAAAAACTGTTTTTT | CASSHPQGSNDEKLFF
TRBJ1-3 | TRBV30 | . | . | TGTGCCTGGAGTGTAACAGGTGGAAACACCATATATTTT | CAWSVTGGNTIYF
TRBJ2-7 | TRBV7-6 | TRBD1 | few | TGTGCCAGCAAATCAGGGACAGGTGCAACCTACGAGCAGTACTTC | CASKSGTGATYEQYF
TRBJ2-5 | TRBV28 | TRBD2 | . | TGTGCCAGCAGTTTACCTATTCAACACCGGGGGGACCAGTACTTC | CASSLPIQHRGDQYF
TRBJ1-5 | TRBV5-1 | TRBD1 | . | TGCGCCAGCAGCTTGGGACAGGGCCTAAATCAGCCCCAGCATTTT | CASSLGQGLNQPQHF
TRBJ1-1 | TRBV7-9 | . | . | TGTGCCAGCAGCTTACAACAGAACACTGAAGCTTTCTTT | CASSLQQNTEAFF
TRBJ2-7 | TRBV20-1 | TRBD2 | . | TGCAGTGCTAGAGAACCCCTCGGGGGGGCCTACGAGCAGTACTTC | CSAREPLGGAYEQYF
TRBJ1-2 | TRBV7-6 | . | few | TGTGCCAGCAGCTTAGAGGCAGGGGAACTCTATGGCTACACCTTC | CASSLEAGELYGYTF
TRBJ2-1 | TRBV6-2/TRBV6-3 | TRBD1 | . | TGTGCCAGCAAGGGACAGGGGAACAATGAGCAGTTCTTC | CASKGQGNNEQFF
TRBJ1-1 | TRBV6-1 | . | . | TGTGCCAGCAGGTTAGGGGCTGAAGCTTTCTTT | CASRLGAEAFF
TRBJ2-5 | TRBV27 | . | . | TGTGCCAGCAGTTTATCCTGGTCAGAGACCCAGTACTTC | CASSLSWSETQYF
TRBJ1-2 | TRBV19 | . | few | TGTGCCAGTGGGGAGGGGGGGCCCTATGGCTACACCTTC | CASGEGGPYGYTF
TRBJ2-1 | TRBV5-4 | . | . | TGTGCCAGCAGCTTGCTCGGCCGGGCGAATGAGCAGTTCTTC | CASSLLGRANEQFF
TRBJ1-2 | TRBV18 | . | . | TGTGCCAGCTCTGGTACGGAAATTGGATGGGACTATGGCTACACCTTC | CASSGTEIGWDYGYTF
TRBJ1-2 | TRBV5-1 | . | . | TGCGCCAGCAGTTGGTACTCCTCAAACGGCTACACCTTC | CASSWYSSNGYTF
TRBJ2-3 | TRBV10-1 | . | . | TGCGCCAGCAGCTCGGTTAAAGGGGGTGGCACAGATACGCAGTATTTT | CASSSVKGGGTDTQYF
TRBJ2-1 | TRBV10-3 | TRBD1 | . | TGTGCCAGCAGGATACGAACAGGGGCTAGTTCGTTCTTC | CASRIRTGASSFF
TRBJ1-1 | TRBV12-3/TRBV12-4 | . | . | TGTGCCAGCAGTCCCCCGGGCATGAACACTGAAGCTTTCTTT | CASSPPGMNTEAFF
TRBJ2-2 | TRBV6-1 | . | few | TGTGCCAGCATAGGGGGATGGGCCGGGGAGCTGTTTTTT | CASIGGWAGELFF
TRBJ1-2 | TRBV7-2 | TRBD1 | . | TGTGCCAGCAGTTTCGGGACAGTCGTTGATAACTATGGCTACACCTTC | CASSFGTVVDNYGYTF
TRBJ2-3 | TRBV5-1 | TRBD1 | few | TGCGCCAGCAGCTTTGGGACAGTGCCCACAGATACGCAGTATTTT | CASSFGTVPTDTQYF
TRBJ1-1 | TRBV3-1 | TRBD1 | . | TGTGCCAGCAGTGAACAGGGGGGAAACACTGAAGCTTTCTTT | CASSEQGGNTEAFF
TRBJ1-1 | TRBV7-9 | . | . | TGTGCCAGCAGCTTAGCAAAAGTCGGTGTGAACACTGAAGCTTTCTTT | CASSLAKVGVNTEAFF
TRBJ2-2 | TRBV20-1 | . | few | TGCAGTGCTAGAGGGCCGGGAAGTGACACCGGGGAGCTGTTTTTT | CSARGPGSDTGELFF
TRBJ2-1 | TRBV6-1 | TRBD2 | . | TGTGCCAGCAGTGCACTTACTAGCGGGAGTGTCAGTGAGCAGTTCTTC | CASSALTSGSVSEQFF
TRBJ1-2 | TRBV11-2 | . | . | TGTGCCAGCAGCCCCCGCGCAACCGGGGTCCTCCAGGCTAACTATGGCTACACCTTC | CASSPRATGVLQANYGYTF
TRBJ1-5 | TRBV20-1 | . | few | TGCAGTGCTAGAGATCTCGATCAGCCCCAGCATTTT | CSARDLDQPQHF
TRBJ2-7 | TRBV6-1 | . | few | TGTGCCAGCAGTACGAACCTCGAGCAGTACTTC | CASSTNLEQYF
TRBJ1-1 | TRBV12-3/TRBV12-4 | . | . | TGTGCCAGCAGGGCAAGAGGCAGTAACACTGAAGCTTTCTTT | CASRARGSNTEAFF
TRBJ2-3 | TRBV20-1 | TRBD2 | . | TGCAGTGCTCGCTCCGGGACTAGCGGCACAGATACGCAGTATTTT | CSARSGTSGTDTQYF
TRBJ1-6 | TRBV7-3 | . | few | TGTGCCAGCAGCCGATTTCCTGGCAGCGTTAATTCACCCCTCCACTTT | CASSRFPGSVNSPLHF
TRBJ2-7 | TRBV5-4 | . | . | TGTGCCAGCAGCTCCCTCGGGTACGAGCAGTACTTC | CASSSLGYEQYF